The 3 T cell receptor beta chains given below trace back to one sample, sequenced in a study of blood T cell repertoires in COVID-19. This table comes from immunoSEQ multiplex PCR, and its TCRdb copy is limited to in-frame clones, with some not included. The sample lists 200,000 to 300,000 clones, more than 75% seen once, with approximately 5% in the top ten. The sequencing sample was made of peripheral blood. The origin of the receptors is a woman of 80 years or more with COVID-19, enrolled during active disease.

This chain uses TRBV5-6 with TRBJ1-6, with 8 bases that match TRBD1. V was pared by 7 bases and J by 6 bases, with 6 bases of the junction left unmatched. The CDR3 extends over 14 amino acids. In germline, CDR1 is SGHDT, CDR2 YYEEEE. The CDR3 nucleotides read TGTGCCAGCTCATACAGGGGGACTAATTCACCCCTCCACTTT. Translated, it gives CASSYRGTNSPLHF.

The gene calls are TRBV7-3 and TRBJ1-4; maybe TRBD1 (5 bases). V was cut by 5 bases and J by 8 bases, with 18 bases left in between. The CDR3 sequence is 15 residues long. Looked up from germline, CDR1 is SGHTA and CDR2 is FQGTGA. The CDR3: CASSATGTPGEKLFF. The CDR3 coding sequence is TGTGCCAGCAGCGCAACCGGGACTCCAGGGGAAAAACTGTTTTTT.

This chain connects TRBV25-1 to TRBJ1-4; TRBD1 matches at 8 bases. Germline CDR1 is MGHDK and CDR2 is SYGVNS. Trimming took 4 bases from V and 7 from J; bases not matched to a gene: 2. The CDR3 consists of 13 residues. The CDR3 reads CASSGTGIEKLFF. In DNA form, the CDR3 reads TGTGCCAGCAGTGGGACAGGGATTGAAAAACTGTTTTTT. Based on the CDR3 plus reference TRBV25-1 and TRBJ1-4, the full variable domain is EADIYQTPRYLVIGTGKKITLECSQTMGHDKMYWYQQDPGMELHLIHYSYGVNSTEKGDLSSESTVSRIRTEHFPLTLESARPSHTSQYLCASSGTGIEKLFFGSGTQLSVL.